What follows is one T cell receptor (beta chain) and its context. What it recognizes is unknown. The data belong to a study of T cell responses to AZD1222 COVID-19 vaccine. Germline loops: CDR1 SGHRS, CDR2 YFSETQ. Deletions cut 1 base from V and 2 bases from J, with 4 bases between. This CDR3 region has 13 residues. Study outcomes and limitations: Repertoires were obtained only post-peak T cell response. An increase in Spike-specific TCR breadth and depth was observed after two AZD1222 doses. Variant regions that are unmutated are reportedly the target of nearly half of spike-specific TCRs. Spike as a whole was targeted by vaccine-associated CD4 TCRs, dominant at 160-218 and 743-854.

Sequencing used immunoSEQ multiplex PCR; TCRdb keeps in-frame clones, though not all of them. In the table there are under 150,000 clones, approximately 91% of which are singletons. The sequence derives from an adult who received the AZD1222 COVID-19 vaccine. The chain has TRBV5-1 and TRBJ2-1; no clear D gene. Sequenced here: peripheral blood, sampled 28 days after the second AZD1222 dose. The CDR3 loop is CASSLNTYNEQFF. In nucleotides, the CDR3 is TGCGCCAGCAGCTTGAATACCTACAATGAGCAGTTCTTC.